A single T cell receptor (beta chain) is shown here with its context. The antigen remains undetermined. This record comes from a study of shared clonotypes between healthy human individuals. Genomic DNA per cell subset filled all wells of several immunoSEQ plates. Authors' data handling: Junction-only sequences produced by ImmunoSEQ had no quality scores, so filtering differed. TCRdb's table, derived via immunoSEQ multiplex PCR, lists solely in-frame clones and lacks some. V and J calls and clone size follow that table, whereas D and trimming were derived from the DNA. In the table there are around 720,000 clones, 55% to 85% of which are singletons. Study observations and caveats: For sorted subsets, rarefaction showed incomplete sequencing despite large depth.

Germline-derived CDR1 and CDR2 are MNHEY and SVGAGI. CDR3 length equals 13 residues. Trimming removed 5 bases at V and 2 bases at J, with 9 bases between. Sequenced input: memory CD4+ T cells sorted from blood. The subset: CD45RA-negative fraction. The chain combines TRBV6-5 with TRBJ2-5; no definite D call. The TCR comes from a woman between 25 and 40 years old in good health. CDR3 region: CASSTHLQETQYF. In nucleotides, the CDR3 is TGTGCCAGCAGTACCCACCTACAAGAGACCCAGTACTTC.